These 22 T cell receptor beta chains came from one sample sequenced in a study of a mutant IDH1 vaccine in newly diagnosed glioma. The repertoire was sequenced with immunoSEQ multiplex PCR; TCRdb's copy has only in-frame clones and lacks some. The top ten hold roughly 2% of the sample, which has 88,000 or so clones, 65% to 90% seen once. Specified time point: week 23, last vaccination. One vaccine dose held 300 ug of mutant IDH1 20-mer peptide and came with topical imiquimod. Their recognized antigens are unknown. The starting material was PBMCs, obtained from a glioma patient whose treatment included an IDH1 peptide vaccine. All receptors derive from a man aged 30 to 39 with glioma. Some clones in this sample may be carry-over from other donors' samples.

V gene TRBV19 combines with J gene TRBJ2-2; 8 bases align to TRBD2. J was trimmed by 5 bases and V by 5 bases; bases with no gene match: 4. CDR1 is LNHDA and CDR2 is SQIVND in the germline V gene (reference sequence). The CDR3 has 14 residues. The CDR3 DNA reads as TGTGCCAGTAGTTTAGCGGGGTGGACCGGGGAGCTGTTTTTT. It specifies CASSLAGWTGELFF.

The V call is TRBV6-5, the J call TRBJ2-7; 7 bases map to TRBD2. Germline CDR1 and CDR2: MNHEY and SVGAGI. V gave up 6 bases and J gave up 0 bases; unmatched junction bases: 8. This CDR3 has 15 amino acids. CDR3 sequence reads: CASSHRRGSSYEQYF. DNA for the CDR3: TGTGCCAGCAGCCACCGGCGGGGGAGCTCCTACGAGCAGTACTTC.

This clone was recorded a few times. The J gene is TRBJ2-2, the V gene TRBV27, with TRBD1 as a possible D gene (5 bases). V gave up 3 bases and J gave up 3 bases, with 11 bases separating them. Germline-derived CDR1 and CDR2 are MNHEY and SMNVEV (reference sequence). The CDR3 has 15 amino acids. The chain's CDR3 is CASSFGQGDTGELFF. Here the CDR3 DNA reads TGTGCCAGCAGTTTCGGTCAGGGCGACACCGGGGAGCTGTTTTTT.

The chain employs TRBV18 and TRBJ1-5, with TRBD1 matching 12 bases. Germline V gene data show CDR1 as KGHSH and CDR2 as LQKENI. This CDR3 is 18 amino acids long. J gave up 2 bases and V 3 bases, and 8 bases lay outside the gene matches. CDR3 DNA: TGTGCCAGCTCACCTACGGGACAGGGGGCTCGAGGCAATCAGCCCCAGCATTTT. It yields the protein CASSPTGQGARGNQPQHF.

The rearrangement joins TRBV9 to TRBJ2-7; D gene unclear. Deletions cut 3 bases from V and 1 base from J, with 11 bases between. CDR1 and CDR2 (germline): SGDLS, YYNGEE. CDR3 length equals 14 residues. The CDR3 loop is CASSETGSSYEQYF. The CDR3 region has the DNA TGTGCCAGCAGCGAAACGGGCTCATCCTACGAGCAGTACTTC. Full variable domain (remainder filled in from reference TRBV9 and TRBJ2-7): DSGVTQTPKHLITATGQRVTLRCSPRSGDLSVYWYQQSLDQGLQFLIQYYNGEERAKGNILERFSAQQFPDLHSELNLSSLELGDSALYFCASSETGSSYEQYFGPGTRLTVT.

In this sample, this clone turned up once. The chain combines TRBV20-1 with TRBJ2-3; no firm D call. Germline CDR1 and CDR2: DFQATT and SNEGSKA (reference sequence). V was cut by 2 bases and J by 5 bases, with 5 bases left in between. The CDR3 runs 11 residues. The CDR3 loop reads CSARLLDTQYF. In nucleotides, the CDR3 is TGCAGTGCTAGACTTCTAGATACGCAGTATTTT.

The chain couples TRBV5-1 to TRBJ2-7, with 7 positions matching TRBD2. This CDR3 region has 14 residues. Trimming at V came to 4 bases and at J to 2 bases, leaving 6 bases not matched to a gene. The V gene's germline CDR1 is SGHRS and CDR2 YFSETQ. As DNA, the CDR3 is TGCGCCAGCAGCGTGGGGACTACGACCTACGAGCAGTACTTC. Translation: CASSVGTTTYEQYF.

The gene calls are TRBV6-5 and TRBJ1-1; 9 positions match TRBD1. The junction had 1 base not matched to a gene; V was cut back by 6 bases and J by 5 bases. The germline gives CDR1 MNHEY, CDR2 SVGAGI. CDR3 size: 12 residues. The CDR3 region is CASRTGGTEAFF. The CDR3 bases are TGTGCCAGCAGGACAGGGGGTACTGAAGCTTTCTTT.

V usage is TRBV6-1 and J usage is TRBJ1-1; TRBD1 matches at 7 bases. CDR1 and CDR2 from the germline V gene are MNHNS and SASEGT. V gave up 6 bases and J gave up 3 bases; unmatched junction bases: 7. The CDR3 is 14 residues long. CDR3 residues: CASRRTGGDTEAFF. The CDR3 bases are TGTGCCAGCAGACGGACAGGAGGGGACACTGAAGCTTTCTTT.

The CDR3: CASSFGASRSTDTQYF. In DNA, the CDR3 is TGTGCCAGCAGCTTCGGGGCTAGCCGGAGCACAGATACGCAGTATTTT. V is TRBV7-9 and J is TRBJ2-3, with D perhaps being TRBD1 or TRBD2 (5 bases each). The CDR3 loop spans 16 amino acids. Trimming took off 3 bases at V and 0 bases at J, with 13 bases between the two ends. Germline loops: CDR1 SEHNR, CDR2 FQNEAQ (reference sequence).

The CDR3 reads CASSLVQSPYEQYF. The CDR3 DNA is TGTGCCAGCAGCTTAGTTCAGTCCCCCTACGAGCAGTACTTC. This chain uses TRBV7-2 with TRBJ2-7, with D unclear. Germline V CDR1 and CDR2: SGHTA, FQGNSA. The CDR3 sequence is 14 residues long. The V gene lost 1 base and the J gene lost 2 bases, with 9 bases spanning the gap.

The chain is built from TRBV4-1 and TRBJ2-3; a weak D match, TRBD1 (6 bases). V was trimmed by 0 bases and J by 0 bases, leaving 7 bases between them. The germline V gene encodes CDR1 MGHRA and CDR2 YSYEKL. This CDR3 comprises 15 residues. CDR3 region: CASSQERGSTDTQYF. The CDR3 DNA sequence: TGCGCCAGCAGCCAAGAAAGGGGGAGCACAGATACGCAGTATTTT.

The chain has TRBV18 and TRBJ1-5, with 7 bases fitting TRBD1. The trim removed 6 bases at V and 4 bases at J, leaving 12 bases unmatched. The germline V gene has CDR1 KGHSH and CDR2 LQKENI. CDR3 size: 16 residues. CDR3 DNA: TGTGCCAGCTCCCTGAGTAGAACAGGGGCTAATCAGCCCCAGCATTTT. This translates into CASSLSRTGANQPQHF.

The rearrangement joins TRBV28 to TRBJ2-3, with 7 nucleotides matching TRBD2. Unmatched junction bases numbered 6, after V lost 4 bases and J lost 2 bases. This CDR3 has 15 amino acids. Looked up from germline, CDR1 is MDHEN and CDR2 is SYDVKM. CDR3 in amino acids: CASSSTLAATDTQYF. In nucleotides, the CDR3 is TGTGCCAGCAGTTCGACGCTAGCGGCCACAGATACGCAGTATTTT.

The J gene is TRBJ2-7, the V gene TRBV7-2, with 7 bases aligning to TRBD1. V gave up 2 bases and J gave up 0 bases; unmatched junction bases: 4. Per the germline V gene, CDR1 is SGHTA and CDR2 is FQGNSA. The CDR3 totals 15 residues. CDR3 loop: CASSLYRTGSYEQYF. The CDR3, as DNA: TGTGCCAGCAGCTTATACCGGACAGGCTCCTACGAGCAGTACTTC. Full variable domain (rest looked up from reference TRBV7-2 and TRBJ2-7): GAGVSQSPSNKVTEKGKDVELRCDPISGHTALYWYRQSLGQGLEFLIYFQGNSAPDKSGLPSDRFSAERTGGSVSTLTIQRTQQEDSAVYLCASSLYRTGSYEQYFGPGTRLTVT.

The chain joins TRBV4-1 to TRBJ1-2; 10 positions match TRBD1. Germline CDR1 reads MGHRA; CDR2 reads YSYEKL. J was trimmed by 4 bases and V by 4 bases; bases with no gene match: 6. There are 15 residues in the CDR3. Written as DNA, the CDR3 is TGCGCCAGCAGCCCAACCGGGACAGGGGCCTATGGCTACACCTTC. Protein: CASSPTGTGAYGYTF.

CDR3 nucleotide sequence: TGTGCCAGCAGCAACTCCCTACTCTCCTACGAGCAGTACTTC. Protein sequence: CASSNSLLSYEQYF. The rearrangement uses TRBV5-6 and TRBJ2-7; unclear D gene. CDR1 is SGHDT and CDR2 is YYEEEE in the germline V gene. V was trimmed by 4 bases and J by 0 bases, leaving 11 bases between them. The CDR3 contains 14 residues.

This chain links TRBV6-5 with TRBJ2-1; D possibly corresponds to TRBD2 (7 bases). CDR1 MNHEY and CDR2 SVGAGI come from the germline V gene. The CDR3 spans 16 residues. With 6 bases removed from V and 3 bases from J, the gap between germline ends came to 18 bases. The CDR3 bases are TGTGCCAGCAGCTACACTCAGGGGAGGGTCTACAATGAGCAGTTCTTC. Its translation is CASSYTQGRVYNEQFF.

V and J are TRBV27 and TRBJ2-3; D could derive from TRBD1 or TRBD2 (5 bases each). Trimming took off 5 bases at V and 1 base at J, with 16 bases between the two ends. CDR1 is MNHEY, CDR2 SMNVEV, per germline (reference sequence). The CDR3 is 16 residues long. CDR3 DNA: TGTGCCAGCAGTCCCTTGGGGGAGTTCCGCACAGATACGCAGTATTTT. The encoded protein is CASSPLGEFRTDTQYF.

This chain connects TRBV5-1 to TRBJ2-6; no definite D call. Germline CDR1 is SGHRS and CDR2 is YFSETQ. The V gene lost 5 bases and the J gene lost 1 base, with 7 bases spanning the gap. The CDR3 totals 14 residues. CDR3 in amino acids: CASSRSSGANVLTF. In DNA, the CDR3 is TGCGCCAGCAGTCGGAGTTCTGGGGCCAACGTCCTGACTTTC.

The chain is built from TRBV28 and TRBJ1-5; D perhaps matches TRBD1 (5 bases). The CDR3 has 14 amino acids. The V gene lost 8 bases and the J gene lost 2 bases, with 13 bases spanning the gap. CDR1 and CDR2 from the germline V gene are MDHEN and SYDVKM. The CDR3 spells CASVPGLGNQPQHF. The DNA of the CDR3 is TGTGCCAGCGTCCCGGGACTGGGCAATCAGCCCCAGCATTTT. Based on the CDR3 plus reference TRBV28 and TRBJ1-5, the full variable domain is DVKVTQSSRYLVKRTGEKVFLECVQDMDHENMFWYRQDPGLGLRLIYFSYDVKMKEKGDIPEGYSVSREKKERFSLILESASTNQTSMYLCASVPGLGNQPQHFGDGTRLSIL.

This chain uses TRBV10-1 with TRBJ1-2, with no clear D. Looked up from germline, CDR1 is WNHNN and CDR2 is SYGVQD (reference sequence). Trimming removed 8 bases at V and 5 bases at J, with 9 bases between. CDR3 length: 11 amino acids. The DNA for the CDR3 is TGCGCCAGCCCGGAGGGATATGGCTACACCTTC. This gives the protein CASPEGYGYTF.